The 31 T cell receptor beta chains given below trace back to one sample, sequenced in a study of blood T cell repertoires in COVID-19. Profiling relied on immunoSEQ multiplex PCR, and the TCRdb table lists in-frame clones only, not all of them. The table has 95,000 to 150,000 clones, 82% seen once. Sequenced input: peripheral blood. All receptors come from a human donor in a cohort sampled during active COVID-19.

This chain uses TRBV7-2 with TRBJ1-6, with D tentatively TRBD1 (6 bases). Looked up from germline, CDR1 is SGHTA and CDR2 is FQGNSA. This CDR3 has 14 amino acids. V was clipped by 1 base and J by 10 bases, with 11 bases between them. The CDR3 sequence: CASSLGTGWSPLHF. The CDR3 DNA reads TGTGCCAGCAGCTTAGGAACAGGGTGGTCACCCCTCCACTTT. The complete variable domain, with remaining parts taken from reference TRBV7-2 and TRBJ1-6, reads GAGVSQSPSNKVTEKGKDVELRCDPISGHTALYWYRQSLGQGLEFLIYFQGNSAPDKSGLPSDRFSAERTGGSVSTLTIQRTQQEDSAVYLCASSLGTGWSPLHFGNGTRLTVT.

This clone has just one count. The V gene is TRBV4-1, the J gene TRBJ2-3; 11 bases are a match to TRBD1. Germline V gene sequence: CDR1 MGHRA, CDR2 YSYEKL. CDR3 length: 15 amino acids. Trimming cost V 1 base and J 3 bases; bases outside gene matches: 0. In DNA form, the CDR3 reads TGCGCCAGCAGCCAAGGGGACAGGGGGACAGATACGCAGTATTTT. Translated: CASSQGDRGTDTQYF.

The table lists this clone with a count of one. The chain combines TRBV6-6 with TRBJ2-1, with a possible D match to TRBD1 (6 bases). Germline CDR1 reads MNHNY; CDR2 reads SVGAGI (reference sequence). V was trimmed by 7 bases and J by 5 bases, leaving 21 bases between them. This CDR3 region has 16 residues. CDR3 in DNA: TGTGCCAGCACCAGTTCTCAGGGGAGAGAGCACAATGAGCAGTTCTTC. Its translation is CASTSSQGREHNEQFF.

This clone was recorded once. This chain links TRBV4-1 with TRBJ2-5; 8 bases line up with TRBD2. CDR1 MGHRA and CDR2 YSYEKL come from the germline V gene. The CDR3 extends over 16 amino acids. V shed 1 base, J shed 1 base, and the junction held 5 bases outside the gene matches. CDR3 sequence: CASSQGTGGPQETQYF. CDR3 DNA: TGCGCCAGCAGCCAAGGGACGGGGGGGCCCCAAGAGACCCAGTACTTC.

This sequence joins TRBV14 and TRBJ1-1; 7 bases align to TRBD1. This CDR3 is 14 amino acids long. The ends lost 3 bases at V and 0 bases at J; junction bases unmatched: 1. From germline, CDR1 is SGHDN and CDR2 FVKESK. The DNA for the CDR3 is TGTGCCAGCAGCCACAGGGGGATGAACACTGAAGCTTTCTTT. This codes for CASSHRGMNTEAFF.

The CDR3 bases are TGTGCCAGCAGCGCAGGGGGAACAGATACGCAGTATTTT. It translates to CASSAGGTDTQYF. The chain couples TRBV7-2 to TRBJ2-3; 7 positions agree with TRBD1. The length of the CDR3 is 13 residues. The V gene's germline CDR1 is SGHTA and CDR2 FQGNSA. Trimming cost V 5 bases and J 3 bases; bases outside gene matches: 2.

The CDR3, as DNA: TGTGCCAGCAGCTTAGGTGGGGGGGCAGGGGCTGGAAACACCATATATTTT. Its translation: CASSLGGGAGAGNTIYF. This chain links TRBV7-2 with TRBJ1-3; D perhaps matches TRBD1 (6 bases). The ends were cut back, 1 base at V and 2 bases at J, with 15 bases in the middle. This CDR3 is built from 17 residues. The germline V gene has CDR1 SGHTA and CDR2 FQGNSA.

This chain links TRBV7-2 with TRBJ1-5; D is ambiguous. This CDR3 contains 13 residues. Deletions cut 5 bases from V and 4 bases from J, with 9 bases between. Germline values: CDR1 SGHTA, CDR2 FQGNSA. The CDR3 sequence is CASSRQKNQPQHF. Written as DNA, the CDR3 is TGTGCCAGCAGCCGTCAGAAAAATCAGCCCCAGCATTTT.

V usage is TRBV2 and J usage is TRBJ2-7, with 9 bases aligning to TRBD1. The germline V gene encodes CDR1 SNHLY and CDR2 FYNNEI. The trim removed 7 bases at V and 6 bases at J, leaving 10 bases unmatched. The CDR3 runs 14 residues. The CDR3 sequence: CASTVARTGVEQYF. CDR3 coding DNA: TGTGCCAGCACAGTCGCAAGGACAGGGGTCGAGCAGTACTTC.

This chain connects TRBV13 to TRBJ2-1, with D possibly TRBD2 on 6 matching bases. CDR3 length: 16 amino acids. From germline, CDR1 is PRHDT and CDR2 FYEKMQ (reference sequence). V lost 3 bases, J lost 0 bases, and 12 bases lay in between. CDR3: CASSFLAESSYNEQFF. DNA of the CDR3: TGTGCCAGCAGCTTCTTAGCGGAAAGCTCCTACAATGAGCAGTTCTTC.

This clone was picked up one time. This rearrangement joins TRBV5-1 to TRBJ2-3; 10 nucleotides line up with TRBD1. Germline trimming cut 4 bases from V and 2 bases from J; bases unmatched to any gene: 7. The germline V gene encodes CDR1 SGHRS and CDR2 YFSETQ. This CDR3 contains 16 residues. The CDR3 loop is CASSVRQGAITDTQYF. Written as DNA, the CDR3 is TGCGCCAGCAGCGTACGACAGGGGGCTATCACAGATACGCAGTATTTT.

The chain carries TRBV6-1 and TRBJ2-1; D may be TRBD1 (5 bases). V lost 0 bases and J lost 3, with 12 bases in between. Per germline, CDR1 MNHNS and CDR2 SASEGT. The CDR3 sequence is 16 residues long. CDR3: CASSEAQGFYYNEQFF. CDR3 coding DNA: TGTGCCAGCAGTGAAGCCCAGGGCTTCTACTACAATGAGCAGTTCTTC.

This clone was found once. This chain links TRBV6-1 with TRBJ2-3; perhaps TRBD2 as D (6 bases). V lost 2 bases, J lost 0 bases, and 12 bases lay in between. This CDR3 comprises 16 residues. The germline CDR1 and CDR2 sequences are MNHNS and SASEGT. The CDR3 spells CASSEMGTLSTDTQYF. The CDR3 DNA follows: TGTGCCAGCAGTGAAATGGGGACTCTAAGCACAGATACGCAGTATTTT.

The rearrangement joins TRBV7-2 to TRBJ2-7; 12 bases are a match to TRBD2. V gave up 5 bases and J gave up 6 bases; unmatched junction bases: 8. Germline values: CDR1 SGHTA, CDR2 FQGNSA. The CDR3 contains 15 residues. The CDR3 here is CASSLSSGGAREQYF. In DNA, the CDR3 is TGTGCCAGCAGCCTGTCTAGCGGGGGGGCCCGCGAGCAGTACTTC.

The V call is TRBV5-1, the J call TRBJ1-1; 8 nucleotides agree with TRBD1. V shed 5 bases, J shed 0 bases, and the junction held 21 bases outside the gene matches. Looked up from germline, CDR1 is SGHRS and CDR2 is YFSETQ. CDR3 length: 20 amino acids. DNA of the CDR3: TGCGCCAGCAGAATGGACAGGGTTTCGTGGCTGGCGCTCATGAACACTGAAGCTTTCTTT. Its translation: CASRMDRVSWLALMNTEAFF.

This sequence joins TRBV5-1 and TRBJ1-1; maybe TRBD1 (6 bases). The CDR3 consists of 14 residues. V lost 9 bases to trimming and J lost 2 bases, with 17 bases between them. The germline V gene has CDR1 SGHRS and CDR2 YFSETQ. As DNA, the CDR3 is TGCGCCACCATGACCGGACAGACAAACACTGAAGCTTTCTTT. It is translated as CATMTGQTNTEAFF.

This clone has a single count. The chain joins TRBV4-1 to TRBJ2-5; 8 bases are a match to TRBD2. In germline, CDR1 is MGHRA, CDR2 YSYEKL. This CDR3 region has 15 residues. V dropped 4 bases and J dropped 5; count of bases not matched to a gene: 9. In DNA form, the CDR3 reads TGCGCCAGCAGCCGCACGGGGGGGCTTGGGGAGACCCAGTACTTC. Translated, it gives CASSRTGGLGETQYF.

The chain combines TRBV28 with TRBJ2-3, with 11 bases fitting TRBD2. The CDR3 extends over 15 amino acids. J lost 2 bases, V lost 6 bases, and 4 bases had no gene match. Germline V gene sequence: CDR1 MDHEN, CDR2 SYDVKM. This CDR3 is CASSKTSGNTDTQYF. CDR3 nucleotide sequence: TGTGCCAGCAGCAAGACTAGCGGGAACACAGATACGCAGTATTTT. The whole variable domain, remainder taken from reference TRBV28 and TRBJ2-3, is DVKVTQSSRYLVKRTGEKVFLECVQDMDHENMFWYRQDPGLGLRLIYFSYDVKMKEKGDIPEGYSVSREKKERFSLILESASTNQTSMYLCASSKTSGNTDTQYFGPGTRLTVL.

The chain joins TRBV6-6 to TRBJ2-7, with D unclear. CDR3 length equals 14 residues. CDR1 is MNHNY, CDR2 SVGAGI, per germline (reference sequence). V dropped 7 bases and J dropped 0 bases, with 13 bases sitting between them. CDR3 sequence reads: CASTTSSASYEQYF. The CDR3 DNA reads TGTGCCAGCACCACCTCTAGTGCCTCCTACGAGCAGTACTTC.

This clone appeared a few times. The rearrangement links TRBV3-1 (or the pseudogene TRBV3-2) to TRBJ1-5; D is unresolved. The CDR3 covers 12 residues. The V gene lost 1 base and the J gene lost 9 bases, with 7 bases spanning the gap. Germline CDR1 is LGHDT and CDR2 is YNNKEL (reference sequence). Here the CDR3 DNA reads TGTGCCAGCAGCCAAGCCTCGGGGCCCCAGCATTTT. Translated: CASSQASGPQHF.

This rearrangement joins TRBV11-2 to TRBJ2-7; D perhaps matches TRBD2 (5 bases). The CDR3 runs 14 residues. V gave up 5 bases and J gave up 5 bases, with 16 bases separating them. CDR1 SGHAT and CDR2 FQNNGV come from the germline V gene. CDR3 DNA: TGTGCCAGCAGCGGTACGGGGTTTGTCGACGAGCAGTACTTC. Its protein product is CASSGTGFVDEQYF.

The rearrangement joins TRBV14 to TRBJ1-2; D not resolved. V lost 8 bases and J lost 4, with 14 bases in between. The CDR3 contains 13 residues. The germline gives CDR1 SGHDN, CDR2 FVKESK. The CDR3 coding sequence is TGTGCCAGCTCTTCGGGATACGTCTATGGCTACACCTTC. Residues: CASSSGYVYGYTF.

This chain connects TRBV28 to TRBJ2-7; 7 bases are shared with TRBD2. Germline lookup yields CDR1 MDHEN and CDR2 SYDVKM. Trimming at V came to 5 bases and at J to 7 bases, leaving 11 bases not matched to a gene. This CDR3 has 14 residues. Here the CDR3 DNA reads TGTGCCAGCAGTACCCGGGGGGAGCGGGAAGAGCAGTACTTC. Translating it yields CASSTRGEREEQYF.

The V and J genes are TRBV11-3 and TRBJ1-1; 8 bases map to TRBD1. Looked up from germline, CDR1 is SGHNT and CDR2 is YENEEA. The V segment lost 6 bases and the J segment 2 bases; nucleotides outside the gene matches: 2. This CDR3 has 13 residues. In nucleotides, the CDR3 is TGTGCCAGCAGGGGGACAGGAAACACTGAAGCTTTCTTT. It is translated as CASRGTGNTEAFF.

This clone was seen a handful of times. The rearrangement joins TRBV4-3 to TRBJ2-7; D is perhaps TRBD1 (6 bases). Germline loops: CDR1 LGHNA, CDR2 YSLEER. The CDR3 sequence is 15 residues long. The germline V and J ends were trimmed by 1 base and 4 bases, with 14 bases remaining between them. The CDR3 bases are TGCGCCAGCAGCCAAGGTGCAGGGGACATTTACGAGCAGTACTTC. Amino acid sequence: CASSQGAGDIYEQYF.

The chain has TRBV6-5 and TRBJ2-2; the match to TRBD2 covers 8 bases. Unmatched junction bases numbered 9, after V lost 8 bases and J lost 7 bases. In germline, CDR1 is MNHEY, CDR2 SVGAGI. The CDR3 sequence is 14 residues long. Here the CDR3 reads CASFAGGGGGELFF. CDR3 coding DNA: TGTGCCAGCTTCGCGGGGGGAGGCGGCGGGGAGCTGTTTTTT.

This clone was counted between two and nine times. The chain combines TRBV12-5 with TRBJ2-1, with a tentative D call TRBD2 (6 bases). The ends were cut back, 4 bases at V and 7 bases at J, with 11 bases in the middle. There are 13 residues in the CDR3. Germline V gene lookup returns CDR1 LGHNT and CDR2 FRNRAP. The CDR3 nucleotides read TGTGCTAGTGGTTCGGGGGTTTGGAATGAGCAGTTCTTC. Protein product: CASGSGVWNEQFF.

The CDR3 region is CASSLAPGVYGYTF. DNA of the CDR3: TGTGCCAGCAGCTTAGCCCCAGGGGTCTATGGCTACACCTTC. The rearrangement uses TRBV7-2 and TRBJ1-2; D is possibly TRBD1 (6 bases). V was trimmed by 0 bases and J by 4 bases, leaving 9 bases between them. There are 14 residues in the CDR3. Looked up from germline, CDR1 is SGHTA and CDR2 is FQGNSA.

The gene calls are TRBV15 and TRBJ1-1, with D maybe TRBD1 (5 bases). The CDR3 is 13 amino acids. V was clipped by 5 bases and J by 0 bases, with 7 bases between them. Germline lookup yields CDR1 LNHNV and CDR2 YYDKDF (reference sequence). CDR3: CATSGGVNTEAFF. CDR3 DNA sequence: TGTGCCACCAGCGGGGGGGTGAACACTGAAGCTTTCTTT.

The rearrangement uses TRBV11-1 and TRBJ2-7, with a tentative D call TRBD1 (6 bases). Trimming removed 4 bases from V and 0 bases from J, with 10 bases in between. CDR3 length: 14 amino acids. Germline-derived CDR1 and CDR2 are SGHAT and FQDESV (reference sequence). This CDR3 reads CASSSTGSSYEQYF. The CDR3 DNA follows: TGTGCCAGCAGCTCCACAGGGAGCTCCTACGAGCAGTACTTC.

CDR3 in amino acids: CASSQYGTGGLAGGNTGELFF. CDR3 DNA: TGTGCCAGCAGCCAATACGGGACAGGGGGACTAGCGGGTGGCAACACCGGGGAGCTGTTTTTT. V usage is TRBV3-1 (or the pseudogene TRBV3-2) and J usage is TRBJ2-2, with D possibly matching TRBD2 (12 bases). This CDR3 is built from 21 residues. With 2 bases removed from V and 2 bases from J, the gap between germline ends came to 27 bases. Germline lookup yields CDR1 LGHDT and CDR2 YNNKEL (reference sequence).